Listed here is a single TCR beta chain. The entry originates in a study of T cells in tumors after PD-1 blockade. Study-wide background: Each patient got pembrolizumab 200 mg every 3 weeks or cemiplimab 350 mg every 2 weeks.

This CDR3 comprises 15 residues. Germline-derived CDR1 and CDR2 are MNHEY and SMNVEV (reference sequence). V dropped 3 bases and J dropped 10; count of bases not matched to a gene: 9. This table comes from immunoSEQ multiplex PCR, and its TCRdb copy is limited to in-frame clones, with some not included. The repertoire includes about 48,000 clones, approximately 81% of them detected once, and more than 3.5% sits in the top ten. The sample was PBMCs, taken before anti-PD-1 treatment. The sequence derives from a human donor with basal cell carcinoma. V usage is TRBV27 and J usage is TRBJ2-1; TRBD2 aligns across 10 bases. CDR3 nucleotide sequence: TGTGCCAGCAGTTTTAGGACTAGCGGCTTCGGAGAGCAGTTCTTC. It encodes CASSFRTSGFGEQFF.